The 32 T cell receptor beta chains in this list originate from one sample, sequenced in a study of T cells in Graves' hyperthyroidism and ophthalmopathy (dated by TCRdb to between 2017 and 2020). The library was produced with multiplex PCR. Sequencing instrument: Illumina HiSeq 2000. The TCR beta CDR3 regions were amplified from RNA transcripts. The first round of RT-PCR for the TCR CDR3 was performed with the HTBI primer set and the Qiagen OneStep RT-PCR kit. The public reads were reprocessed in TCRdb via fastp at Q25 and MiXCR, keeping in-frame beta chains. Every entry covers one CDR3 protein and lists the most common genes and DNA from its rows. For this sample there are 370,000 or so distinct CDR3 sequences; about 14% appear just once. The top ten constitute less than 25% of the sample. Sequencing input: blood. These TCRs come from a young man with Graves' hyperthyroidism that later progressed to Graves' ophthalmopathy.

This clonotype was seen repeatedly, ten times or more. V is TRBV4-1 and J is TRBJ2-3; TRBD2 matches 11 bases. The V gene end was trimmed by 0 bases and the J gene end by 5 bases; junction bases not matched to a gene: 1. In germline, CDR1 is MGHRA, CDR2 YSYEKL. The CDR3 contains 15 residues. The CDR3 DNA reads TGCGCCAGCAGCCAAGATGGACTAGCGGGAGATACGCAGTATTTT. Residues: CASSQDGLAGDTQYF.

This clonotype was seen at least ten times. The chain links TRBV12-3 or TRBV12-4 to TRBJ2-6; D unresolved. Between the trimmed V and J ends, which lost 6 bases and 4 bases, there was a span of 10 bases. The CDR3 consists of 14 residues. The chain's CDR3 is CASSHPSGANVLTF. The CDR3 DNA is TGTGCCAGCAGCCACCCGTCCGGGGCCAACGTCCTGACTTTC.

This clonotype was picked up many times. The V and J genes are TRBV27 and TRBJ2-1; 14 bases are a match to TRBD2. CDR1 and CDR2 (germline): MNHEY, SMNVEV (reference sequence). V shed 3 bases, J shed 9 bases, and the junction held 7 bases outside the gene matches. CDR3 length equals 16 residues. The CDR3 bases are TGTGCCAGCAGTTTCCGACTAGCGGGGGGGCCGGGTGAGCAGTTCTTC. Translation: CASSFRLAGGPGEQFF.

Ten or more counts support this clonotype. The rearrangement uses TRBV20-1 and TRBJ1-2; 9 bases align to TRBD1. Unmatched junction bases numbered 9, after V lost 5 bases and J lost 8 bases. Germline V lookup: CDR1 DFQATT, CDR2 SNEGSKA (reference sequence). This CDR3 spans 13 amino acids. The CDR3 sequence is CSAPGQGNGGYTF. The CDR3, as DNA: TGCAGTGCTCCGGGACAGGGAAACGGAGGCTACACCTTC.

This chain links TRBV20-1 with TRBJ1-3; TRBD1 might be the D (6 bases). The V gene lost 6 bases and the J gene lost 3 bases, with 21 bases spanning the gap. The CDR3 spans 16 residues. Per the germline V gene, CDR1 is DFQATT and CDR2 is SNEGSKA (reference sequence). The CDR3 DNA follows: TGCAGTGCCACTGACAGGCTGCCTAGGTTTGGAAACACCATATATTTT. Its protein is CSATDRLPRFGNTIYF.

The rearrangement uses TRBV20-1 and TRBJ2-7; 10 bases map to TRBD1. This CDR3 region has 15 residues. CDR1 and CDR2 (germline): DFQATT, SNEGSKA (reference sequence). Trimming at V came to 5 bases and at J to 6 bases, leaving 13 bases not matched to a gene. This CDR3 reads CSAYPSGTGEVEQYF. CDR3 nucleotides: TGCAGTGCTTACCCATCCGGGACAGGGGAGGTCGAGCAGTACTTC.

This clonotype was found many times. The rearrangement uses TRBV5-1 and TRBJ2-1, with D hard to call. This CDR3 spans 15 amino acids. V was cut by 4 bases and J by 0 bases, with 11 bases left in between. Germline values: CDR1 SGHRS, CDR2 YFSETQ. The CDR3 here is CASSPDPSSYNEQFF. Written as DNA, the CDR3 is TGCGCCAGCAGCCCAGACCCGAGCTCCTACAATGAGCAGTTCTTC. Looking up the rest from reference TRBV5-1 and TRBJ2-1 gives the full variable domain: KAGVTQTPRYLIKTRGQQVTLSCSPISGHRSVSWYQQTPGQGLQFLFEYFSETQRNKGNFPGRFSGRQFSNSRSEMNVSTLELGDSALYLCASSPDPSSYNEQFFGPGTRLTVL.

This clonotype occurred a few times. The gene calls are TRBV11-2 and TRBJ2-7; 8 bases are shared with TRBD1. Per germline, CDR1 SGHAT and CDR2 FQNNGV. V shed 6 bases, J shed 1 base, and the junction held 11 bases outside the gene matches. This CDR3 has 16 residues. CDR3 in amino acids: CASSPSRGQESYEQYF. Here the CDR3 DNA reads TGTGCCAGCAGTCCATCTCGGGGACAGGAGTCCTACGAGCAGTACTTC.

This clonotype was counted many times. The V and J genes are TRBV6-1 and TRBJ2-5; 8 bases fit TRBD2. Unmatched junction bases numbered 8, after V lost 1 base and J lost 4 bases. CDR3 length: 16 residues. Germline CDR1 and CDR2: MNHNS and SASEGT. CDR3: CASSEDRGGLGETQYF. The CDR3 DNA reads TGTGCCAGCAGTGAAGACCGGGGGGGCCTGGGAGAGACCCAGTACTTC.

The chain couples TRBV19 to TRBJ1-1; 7 bases match TRBD1. Losses at the gene ends were 7 bases for V and 2 bases for J; bases not matched to a gene: 10. Germline loops: CDR1 LNHDA, CDR2 SQIVND (reference sequence). This CDR3 comprises 15 residues. CDR3 amino acids: CASTRGRGRNTEAFF. The CDR3 region has the DNA TGTGCCAGTACCCGGGGGAGGGGGCGCAACACTGAAGCTTTCTTT. Filled out from reference TRBV19 and TRBJ1-1, the complete variable domain reads DGGITQSPKYLFRKEGQNVTLSCEQNLNHDAMYWYRQDPGQGLRLIYYSQIVNDFQKGDIAEGYSVSREKKESFPLTVTSAQKNPTAFYLCASTRGRGRNTEAFFGQGTRLTVV.

This clonotype was detected ten times or more. The chain couples TRBV11-3 to TRBJ2-7; the match to TRBD1 covers 11 bases. The CDR3 sequence is 15 residues long. J gave up 3 bases and V 6 bases, and 7 bases lay outside the gene matches. Germline V gene data show CDR1 as SGHNT and CDR2 as YENEEA. CDR3 protein: CASRISDRGLYEQYF. The CDR3 DNA follows: TGTGCCAGCAGAATCTCGGACAGGGGGCTCTACGAGCAGTACTTC.

This clonotype was seen a handful of times. The chain joins TRBV28 to TRBJ2-2; either TRBD1 or TRBD2 may supply D (7 bases each). The CDR3 length is 14 residues. V lost 2 bases and J lost 6, with 10 bases in between. Germline CDR1 reads MDHEN; CDR2 reads SYDVKM. The CDR3 here is CASSLQGGAGELFF. The CDR3 DNA reads TGTGCCAGCAGTTTACAGGGGGGGGCCGGGGAGCTGTTTTTT.

This clonotype was picked up many times. The CDR3 reads CATSRDIGSNQPQHF. The CDR3 DNA sequence: TGTGCCACCAGCAGAGATATTGGTAGCAATCAGCCCCAGCATTTT. The V gene is TRBV15, the J gene TRBJ1-5; D gene unclear. The CDR3 length is 15 residues. Germline loops: CDR1 LNHNV, CDR2 YYDKDF (reference sequence). V shed 0 bases and J shed 0 bases, with 6 bases lying between them.

This clonotype turned up a few times. The chain uses TRBV3-1 and TRBJ2-3; weak D call: TRBD2 (5 bases). Germline V lookup: CDR1 LGHDT, CDR2 YNNKEL (reference sequence). The CDR3 length is 15 residues. V dropped 1 base and J dropped 5 bases, with 13 bases sitting between them. CDR3 residues: CASSQGLALGDTQYF. CDR3 coding DNA: TGTGCCAGCAGCCAAGGTCTAGCATTGGGAGATACGCAGTATTTT.

On this clonotype: One end of the junction does not line up with germline, which may come from a read error. This rearrangement joins TRBV28 to TRBJ1-2, with D maybe TRBD1 (5 bases). Germline lookup yields CDR1 MDHEN and CDR2 SYDVKM. CDR3 size: 14 residues. The DNA for the CDR3 is TGTGCCAGCAGTTTCCCGGGGGGGTCCTATGGCCACACCTTC. It translates to CASSFPGGSYGHTF.

J is TRBJ1-5 and V is TRBV5-8; the D gene is possibly TRBD1 (5 bases). CDR1 and CDR2 from the germline V gene are SGHTS and YDEGEE. This CDR3 region has 16 residues. V gave up 6 bases and J gave up 2 bases, with 18 bases separating them. The CDR3, as DNA: TGTGCCAGCAACCCTAGAGGGGCCTTTGGCAATCAGCCCCAGCATTTT. Translating gives CASNPRGAFGNQPQHF.

A word on this clonotype: A much bigger clone sits one base away, suggesting this may be a read error. The genes are TRBV4-2 and TRBJ1-6; D is ambiguous. Trimming took off 4 bases at V and 3 bases at J, with 10 bases between the two ends. The CDR3 is 15 residues long. Germline V gives CDR1 LGHNA, CDR2 YNFKEQ. The CDR3 region has the DNA TGTGCCAGCAGCCTGGTGGCTCTCTATAATTCACCCCTCCACTTT. This gives the protein CASSLVALYNSPLHF.

This clonotype has just a few counts. The V gene is TRBV24-1, the J gene TRBJ2-1, with 16 bases lining up with TRBD2. The CDR3 sequence is 18 residues long. CDR1 is KGHDR, CDR2 SFDVKD, per germline. V was pared by 3 bases and J by 2 bases, with 3 bases of the junction left unmatched. The CDR3: CATSDTGTSGGAYNEQFF. The DNA of the CDR3 is TGTGCCACCAGTGATACCGGGACTAGCGGGGGGGCCTACAATGAGCAGTTCTTC.

This clonotype was recorded many times. This sequence joins TRBV6-1 and TRBJ1-5, with no clear D. The germline CDR1 and CDR2 sequences are MNHNS and SASEGT. The CDR3 runs 15 residues. Deletions cut 6 bases from V and 6 bases from J, with 18 bases between. DNA of the CDR3: TGTGCCAGCAGCCCAGCCCCCCAGGCAAGTCAGCCCCAGCATTTT. This translates into CASSPAPQASQPQHF.

This clonotype was recorded many times. CDR3 in amino acids: CASTLRGWYRGYTF. For the CDR3, the DNA is TGTGCCAGCACCCTCAGGGGATGGTATAGAGGCTACACCTTC. The V and J genes are TRBV28 and TRBJ1-2; TRBD1 is a possible D gene (6 bases). Germline CDR1 is MDHEN and CDR2 is SYDVKM. This CDR3 is built from 14 residues. V lost 7 bases, J lost 8 bases, and 20 bases lay in between.

Details on this clonotype: A much larger clone sits a single nucleotide away, making a read error possible. No DNA is shown, since the ends of the CDR3 on it are uncertain; the CDR3 is the one TCRdb lists. The chain employs TRBV10-3 and TRBJ2-1; the D call of TRBD1 is as the table states it, not checked on the DNA. In germline, CDR1 is ENHRY, CDR2 SYGVKD. The CDR3 is 15 amino acids in total, end residues counted. CDR3 protein: CAISVAQGTYNEQLF.

This clonotype was seen repeatedly, ten times or more. The J gene is TRBJ1-4, the V gene TRBV30; 7 bases line up with TRBD1. The CDR3 has 15 amino acids. Germline V lookup: CDR1 GTSNPN, CDR2 SVGIG (reference sequence). V lost 0 bases, J lost 5 bases, and 6 bases stayed unmatched. The CDR3 sequence is CAWSVQGRENEKLFF. CDR3 DNA sequence: TGTGCCTGGAGTGTACAGGGGAGAGAAAATGAAAAACTGTTTTTT.

The V call is TRBV29-1, the J call TRBJ2-1, with 9 bases fitting TRBD2. The CDR3 is 13 residues long. Per germline, CDR1 SQVTM and CDR2 ANQGSEA. V trimming: 7 bases; J trimming: 3 bases; junction bases outside the gene matches: 4. The CDR3 sequence: CSGLAALYNEQFF. DNA for the CDR3: TGCAGCGGACTAGCGGCCCTCTACAATGAGCAGTTCTTC.

The chain employs TRBV28 and TRBJ2-3; 7 bases are shared with TRBD1. V was clipped by 6 bases and J by 3 bases; unmatched bases: 9. The CDR3 is 15 amino acids. Germline CDR1 and CDR2: MDHEN and SYDVKM. The CDR3 coding sequence is TGTGCCAGCAGCCCGACAGGGTACGATACAGATACGCAGTATTTT. Residues: CASSPTGYDTDTQYF.

This clonotype was found many times. The rearrangement uses TRBV7-9 and TRBJ2-1; 13 nucleotides align to TRBD2. Germline loops: CDR1 SEHNR, CDR2 FQNEAQ (reference sequence). The CDR3 is 17 amino acids. The V gene end was trimmed by 5 bases and the J gene end by 4 bases; junction bases not matched to a gene: 8. The CDR3 DNA is TGTGCCAGCAGCCTAGAGAGACTAGCGGGGGGATACAATGAGCAGTTCTTC. Translated, it gives CASSLERLAGGYNEQFF.

This clonotype was seen a few times. The chain uses TRBV20-1 and TRBJ2-2, with 9 nucleotides matching TRBD1. Germline CDR1 is DFQATT and CDR2 is SNEGSKA (reference sequence). The CDR3 extends over 14 amino acids. With 4 bases clipped from V and 4 bases from J, the junction kept 4 bases outside the gene matches. The CDR3 reads CSAMTGGGTGELFF. CDR3 in DNA: TGCAGTGCTATGACAGGGGGGGGCACCGGGGAGCTGTTTTTT.

This clonotype was observed at least ten times. The genes are TRBV11-2 and TRBJ2-7; no clear D gene. The V end lost 9 bases, the J end lost 4 bases, and 13 bases lay between the germline ends. The CDR3 is made up of 12 amino acids. CDR1 and CDR2 from the germline V gene are SGHAT and FQNNGV. CDR3 bases: TGTGCCAGTACGGCGGCCGGATACGAGCAGTACTTC. Its protein product is CASTAAGYEQYF.

This clonotype has at least ten counts. The chain joins TRBV20-1 to TRBJ2-3; D is unclear. Trimming cost V 5 bases and J 7 bases, with 16 bases left between them. The CDR3 has 13 residues. Per the germline V gene, CDR1 is DFQATT and CDR2 is SNEGSKA (reference sequence). The CDR3 DNA is TGCAGTGCTGCGCCCGACTCCGTTAATACGCAGTATTTT. This gives the protein CSAAPDSVNTQYF.

The chain combines TRBV5-6 with TRBJ1-3; no clear D. Trimming stripped 3 bases from V and 0 bases from J, with 13 bases between. CDR3 length equals 16 residues. CDR1 and CDR2 from the germline V gene are SGHDT and YYEEEE. CDR3 residues: CASSSRTYSSGNTIYF. The CDR3, as DNA: TGTGCCAGCAGCTCCAGGACGTACAGCTCTGGAAACACCATATATTTT.

This clonotype was found many times. The chain recombines TRBV5-1 with TRBJ2-1; 9 nucleotides align to TRBD1. Germline CDR1 is SGHRS and CDR2 is YFSETQ. The ends lost 3 bases at V and 9 bases at J; junction bases unmatched: 7. This CDR3 is 14 amino acids long. The chain's CDR3 is CASSYRQGGGEQFF. The CDR3 nucleotides are TGCGCCAGCAGCTACCGACAGGGGGGTGGTGAGCAGTTCTTC. The full variable domain, completed using reference TRBV5-1 and TRBJ2-1, is KAGVTQTPRYLIKTRGQQVTLSCSPISGHRSVSWYQQTPGQGLQFLFEYFSETQRNKGNFPGRFSGRQFSNSRSEMNVSTLELGDSALYLCASSYRQGGGEQFFGPGTRLTVL.

The chain recombines TRBV6-6 with TRBJ1-1; the match to TRBD1 covers 8 bases. Germline V gives CDR1 MNHNY, CDR2 SVGAGI (reference sequence). After removal of 0 bases from V and 5 bases from J, the junction contained 5 bases not matched to a gene. The CDR3 consists of 15 residues. This CDR3 reads CASSYSQGAGTEAFF. The CDR3 DNA sequence: TGTGCCAGCAGTTACTCGCAGGGGGCGGGTACTGAAGCTTTCTTT.

This clonotype appeared a single time. The rearrangement links TRBV9 to TRBJ2-7; 8 nucleotides match TRBD1. Looked up from germline, CDR1 is SGDLS and CDR2 is YYNGEE. The CDR3 has 15 residues. The trim removed 4 bases at V and 5 bases at J, leaving 11 bases unmatched. CDR3 amino acids: CASSPGQGGFNEQYF. CDR3 DNA sequence: TGTGCCAGCAGCCCCGGACAGGGCGGGTTTAACGAGCAGTACTTC.